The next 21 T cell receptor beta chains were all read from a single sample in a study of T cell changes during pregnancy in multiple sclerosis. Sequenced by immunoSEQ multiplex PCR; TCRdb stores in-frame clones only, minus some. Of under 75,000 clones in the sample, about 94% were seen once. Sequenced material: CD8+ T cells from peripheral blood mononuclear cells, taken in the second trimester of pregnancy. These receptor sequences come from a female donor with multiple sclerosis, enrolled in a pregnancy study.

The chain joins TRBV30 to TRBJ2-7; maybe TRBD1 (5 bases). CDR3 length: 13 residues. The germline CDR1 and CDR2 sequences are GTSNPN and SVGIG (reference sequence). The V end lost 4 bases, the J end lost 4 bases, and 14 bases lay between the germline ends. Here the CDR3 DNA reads TGTGCCTGGATAACCCTCCAGGGATACGAGCAGTACTTC. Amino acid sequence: CAWITLQGYEQYF. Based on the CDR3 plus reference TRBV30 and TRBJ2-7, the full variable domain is SQTIHQWPATLVQPVGSPLSLECTVEGTSNPNLYWYRQAAGRGLQLLFYSVGIGQISSEVPQNLSASRPQDRQFILSSKKLLLSDSGFYLCAWITLQGYEQYFGPGTRLTVT.

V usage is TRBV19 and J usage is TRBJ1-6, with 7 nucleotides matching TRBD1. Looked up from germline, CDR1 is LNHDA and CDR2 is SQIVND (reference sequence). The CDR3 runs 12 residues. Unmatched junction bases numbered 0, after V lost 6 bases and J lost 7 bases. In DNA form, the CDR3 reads TGTGCCAGTAGGACAGGGAATTCACCCCTCCACTTT. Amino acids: CASRTGNSPLHF.

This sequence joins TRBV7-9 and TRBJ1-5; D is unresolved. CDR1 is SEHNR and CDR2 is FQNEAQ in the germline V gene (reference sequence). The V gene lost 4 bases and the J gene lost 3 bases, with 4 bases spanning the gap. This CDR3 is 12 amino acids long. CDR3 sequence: CASSYYNQPQHF. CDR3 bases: TGTGCCAGCAGCTATTACAATCAGCCCCAGCATTTT.

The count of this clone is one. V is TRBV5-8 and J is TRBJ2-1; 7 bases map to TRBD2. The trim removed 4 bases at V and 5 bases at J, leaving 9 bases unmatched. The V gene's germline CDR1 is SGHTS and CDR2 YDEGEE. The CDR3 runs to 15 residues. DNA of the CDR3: TGTGCCAGCAGCCCCGGGAGGCTAGCGGACAATGAGCAGTTCTTC. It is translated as CASSPGRLADNEQFF.

Here the CDR3 DNA reads TGCAGCGTTCTTGGGTGGCAGGGTTACGGTTTCTTT. It translates to CSVLGWQGYGFF. The rearrangement links TRBV29-1 to TRBJ1-1; a weak D match, TRBD1 (5 bases). Germline V gene sequence: CDR1 SQVTM, CDR2 ANQGSEA. V was clipped by 5 bases and J by 13 bases, with 20 bases between them. This CDR3 has 12 amino acids.

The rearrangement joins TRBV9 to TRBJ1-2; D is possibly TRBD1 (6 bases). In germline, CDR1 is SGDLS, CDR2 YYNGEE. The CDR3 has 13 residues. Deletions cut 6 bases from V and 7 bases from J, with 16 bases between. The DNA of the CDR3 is TGTGCCAGCACCCTGGGGCAGGGGTCTGGCTACACCTTC. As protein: CASTLGQGSGYTF.

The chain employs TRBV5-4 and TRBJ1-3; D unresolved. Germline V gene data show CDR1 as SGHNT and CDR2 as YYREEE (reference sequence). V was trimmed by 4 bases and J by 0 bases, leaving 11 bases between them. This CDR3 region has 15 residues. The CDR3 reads CASSPRWSSGNTIYF. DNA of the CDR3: TGTGCCAGCAGCCCTAGGTGGAGCTCTGGAAACACCATATATTTT.

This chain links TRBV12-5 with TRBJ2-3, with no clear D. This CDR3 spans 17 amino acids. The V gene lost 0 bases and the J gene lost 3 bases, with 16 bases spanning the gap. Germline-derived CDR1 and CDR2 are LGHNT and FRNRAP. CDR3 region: CASGLVYALWATDTQYF. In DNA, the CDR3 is TGTGCTAGTGGTTTGGTATATGCGCTTTGGGCTACAGATACGCAGTATTTT. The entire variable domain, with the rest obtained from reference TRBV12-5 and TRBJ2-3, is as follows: DARVTQTPRHKVTEMGQEVTMRCQPILGHNTVFWYRQTMMQGLELLAYFRNRAPLDDSGMPKDRFSAEMPDATLATLKIQPSEPRDSAVYFCASGLVYALWATDTQYFGPGTRLTVL.

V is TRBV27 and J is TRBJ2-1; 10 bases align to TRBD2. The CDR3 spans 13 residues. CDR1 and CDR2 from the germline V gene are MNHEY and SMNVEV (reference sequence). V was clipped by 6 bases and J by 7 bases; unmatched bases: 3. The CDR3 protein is CASSSSGSNEQFF. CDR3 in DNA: TGTGCCAGCAGCTCTAGCGGGAGTAATGAGCAGTTCTTC.

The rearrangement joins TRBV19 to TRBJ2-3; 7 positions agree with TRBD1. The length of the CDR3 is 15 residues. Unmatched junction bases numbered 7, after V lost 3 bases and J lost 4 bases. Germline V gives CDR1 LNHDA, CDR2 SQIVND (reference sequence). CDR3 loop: CASSMTGRIPDTQYF. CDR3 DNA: TGTGCCAGTAGTATGACAGGGAGAATCCCAGATACGCAGTATTTT.

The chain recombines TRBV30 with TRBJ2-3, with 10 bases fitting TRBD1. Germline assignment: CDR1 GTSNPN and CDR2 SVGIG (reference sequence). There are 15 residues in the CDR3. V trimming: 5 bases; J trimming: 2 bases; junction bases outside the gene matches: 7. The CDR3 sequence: CAWGPGQGITDTQYF. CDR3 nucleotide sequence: TGTGCCTGGGGACCGGGACAGGGGATCACAGATACGCAGTATTTT.

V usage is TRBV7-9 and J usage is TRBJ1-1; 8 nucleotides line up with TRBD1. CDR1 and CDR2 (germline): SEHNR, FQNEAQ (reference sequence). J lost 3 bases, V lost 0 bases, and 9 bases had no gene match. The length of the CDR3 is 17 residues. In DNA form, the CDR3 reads TGTGCCAGCAGCTTAGCCCCCGGACAGGGATGGGACACTGAAGCTTTCTTT. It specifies CASSLAPGQGWDTEAFF.

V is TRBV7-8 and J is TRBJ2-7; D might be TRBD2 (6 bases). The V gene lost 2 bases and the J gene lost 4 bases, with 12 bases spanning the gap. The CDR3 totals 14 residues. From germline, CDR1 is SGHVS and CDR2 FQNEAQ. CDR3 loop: CASSLSGSFYEQYF. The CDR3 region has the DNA TGTGCCAGCAGCTTATCCGGGAGTTTTTACGAGCAGTACTTC.

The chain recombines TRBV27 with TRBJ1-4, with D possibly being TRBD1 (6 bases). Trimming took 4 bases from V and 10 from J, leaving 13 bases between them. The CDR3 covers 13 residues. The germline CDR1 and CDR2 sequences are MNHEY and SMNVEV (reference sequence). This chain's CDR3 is CASSSRDNRKLFF. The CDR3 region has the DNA TGTGCCAGCAGTTCGAGGGACAATCGAAAACTGTTTTTT.

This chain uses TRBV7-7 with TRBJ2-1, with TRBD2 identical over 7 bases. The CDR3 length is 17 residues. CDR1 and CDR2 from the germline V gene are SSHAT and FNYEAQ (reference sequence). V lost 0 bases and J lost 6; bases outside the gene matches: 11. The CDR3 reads CASSLAAGRPTFNEQFF. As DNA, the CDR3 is TGTGCCAGCAGCTTAGCCGCCGGGAGGCCAACATTCAATGAGCAGTTCTTC.

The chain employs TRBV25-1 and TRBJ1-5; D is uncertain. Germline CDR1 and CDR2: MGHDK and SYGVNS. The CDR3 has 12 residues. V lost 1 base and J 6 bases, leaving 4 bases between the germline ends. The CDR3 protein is CASSEFGQPQHF. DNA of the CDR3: TGTGCCAGCAGTGAATTCGGTCAGCCCCAGCATTTT.

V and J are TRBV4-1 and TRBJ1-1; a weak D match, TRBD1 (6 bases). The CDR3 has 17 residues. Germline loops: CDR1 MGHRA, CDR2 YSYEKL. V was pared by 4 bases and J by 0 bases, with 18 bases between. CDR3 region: CASSLVQGNWMNTEAFF. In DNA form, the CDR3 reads TGCGCCAGCAGCCTAGTACAGGGAAACTGGATGAACACTGAAGCTTTCTTT.

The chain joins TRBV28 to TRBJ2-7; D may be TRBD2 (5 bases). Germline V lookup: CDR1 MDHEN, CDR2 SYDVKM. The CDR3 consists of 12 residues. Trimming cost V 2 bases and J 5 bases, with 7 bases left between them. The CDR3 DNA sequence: TGTGCCAGCAGTTTAGCGGGCAACGAGCAGTACTTC. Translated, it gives CASSLAGNEQYF.

CDR3 loop: CASSAVTPNTEAFF. The CDR3 DNA reads as TGTGCCAGCAGTGCGGTTACGCCGAACACTGAAGCTTTCTTT. This sequence joins TRBV27 and TRBJ1-1; D not certain. V lost 5 bases and J lost 1, with 11 bases in between. The CDR3 is made up of 14 amino acids. Germline-derived CDR1 and CDR2 are MNHEY and SMNVEV (reference sequence).

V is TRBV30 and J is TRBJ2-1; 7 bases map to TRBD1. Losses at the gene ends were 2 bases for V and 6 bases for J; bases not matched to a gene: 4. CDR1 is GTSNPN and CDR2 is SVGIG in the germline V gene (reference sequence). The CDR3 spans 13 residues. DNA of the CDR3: TGTGCCTGGAGTTTATGGACAGGCAATGAGCAGTTCTTC. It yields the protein CAWSLWTGNEQFF. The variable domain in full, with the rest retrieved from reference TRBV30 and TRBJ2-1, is SQTIHQWPATLVQPVGSPLSLECTVEGTSNPNLYWYRQAAGRGLQLLFYSVGIGQISSEVPQNLSASRPQDRQFILSSKKLLLSDSGFYLCAWSLWTGNEQFFGPGTRLTVL.

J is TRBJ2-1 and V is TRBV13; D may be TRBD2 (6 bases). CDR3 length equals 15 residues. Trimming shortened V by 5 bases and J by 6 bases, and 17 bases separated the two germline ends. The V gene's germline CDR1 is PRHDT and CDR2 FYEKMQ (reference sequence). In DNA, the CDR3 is TGTGCCAGCAGCCCCTGGGGGGTCGGGGTCAATGAGCAGTTCTTC. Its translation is CASSPWGVGVNEQFF.